Listed below are T cell receptor beta chains from one sample, sequenced in a study of shared clonotypes between healthy human individuals. The protocol was immunoSEQ multiplex PCR, while the TCRdb copy is restricted to in-frame clones and leaves out a portion. The sample lists 2 million or so clones, 95% seen once, with 0.13% in the top ten. Sample: naive CD4+ T cells sorted from blood. The receptors come from a man aged 18 to 35 in good health. Both conserved end residues are part of each CDR3. Each record gives: J gene, clone size, D gene, V gene, CDR3 protein, CDR3 DNA. A D gene is named only where the DNA matches it firmly. Size tells how often a clone was seen (once, few, many) or the class of an expanded clone, and some rows leave it out.

TRBJ2-3 once TRBD1 TRBV5-4 CASSLGQGPDTQYF TGTGCCAGCAGCTTGGGACAGGGACCAGATACGCAGTATTTT
TRBJ2-1 NA TRBD2 TRBV28 CASKLAGGSYNEQFF TGTGCCAGCAAGTTAGCGGGGGGGTCCTACAATGAGCAGTTCTTC
TRBJ2-5 NA TRBD1 TRBV15 CATREGGVETQYF TGTGCCACCAGGGAAGGGGGCGTAGAGACCCAGTACTTC
TRBJ1-2 NA NA TRBV28 CASSSPGEDGYTF TGTGCCAGCAGTTCCCCCGGGGAGGATGGCTACACCTTC
TRBJ2-7 NA NA TRBV7-9 CASSSDRSGIYEQYF TGTGCCAGCAGCTCCGACAGGTCCGGAATCTACGAGCAGTACTTC
TRBJ2-1 NA TRBD2 TRBV5-4 CASSFSGRAQNEQFF TGTGCCAGCAGTTTCAGCGGGAGGGCCCAGAATGAGCAGTTCTTC
TRBJ1-1 NA NA TRBV7-8 CASSFEGRNTEAFF TGTGCCAGCAGCTTCGAGGGGAGAAACACTGAAGCTTTCTTT
TRBJ2-7 NA NA TRBV10-3 CAIKGQQEVNEQYF TGTGCCATCAAGGGGCAACAGGAGGTCAACGAGCAGTACTTC
TRBJ2-5 NA NA TRBV27 CASSSNRQETQYF TGTGCCAGCAGTTCTAACAGACAAGAGACCCAGTACTTC
TRBJ2-7 NA TRBD2 TRBV29-1 CSVGERESTYEQYF TGCAGCGTTGGCGAGCGGGAGTCTACCTACGAGCAGTACTTC
TRBJ1-1 NA TRBD1 TRBV5-1 CASSPDRANTEAFF TGCGCCAGCAGCCCTGACAGGGCGAACACTGAAGCTTTCTTT
TRBJ2-7 once NA TRBV6-1 CASSTEGPPHEQYF TGTGCCAGCAGTACCGAGGGTCCCCCCCACGAGCAGTACTTC
TRBJ2-3 NA NA TRBV6-5 CASSYSFGKSYDTQYF TGTGCCAGCAGTTACTCGTTCGGGAAATCATACGATACGCAGTATTTT
TRBJ2-3 NA TRBD2 TRBV9 CASSVGTTTDTQYF TGTGCCAGCAGCGTCGGGACTACCACAGATACGCAGTATTTT
TRBJ1-1 many NA TRBV30 CAWTQTANTEAFF TGTGCCTGGACCCAGACAGCGAACACTGAAGCTTTCTTT
TRBJ2-3 NA NA TRBV4-1 CASSQDWGVTDTQYF TGCGCCAGCAGCCAAGATTGGGGGGTAACAGATACGCAGTATTTT
TRBJ2-4 NA NA TRBV7-8 CASRRTRTPNIQYF TGTGCCAGCAGACGAACGAGGACACCCAACATTCAGTACTTC
TRBJ2-2 NA TRBD1 TRBV28 CASTLPGRGHITGELFF TGTGCCAGCACTCTCCCCGGCAGGGGGCATATCACCGGGGAGCTGTTTTTT
TRBJ1-2 NA NA TRBV18 CASSPFLERQTNMEGYTF TGTGCCAGCTCACCATTTTTAGAGCGGCAGACAAATATGGAGGGCTACACCTTC
TRBJ2-5 NA TRBD2 TRBV10-3 CAIGDKGLAGSETQYF TGTGCCATCGGCGATAAGGGACTAGCGGGATCTGAGACCCAGTACTTC
TRBJ2-4 NA TRBD2 TRBV2 CASKPGLAKAKNIQYF TGTGCCAGCAAGCCGGGACTAGCGAAGGCCAAAAACATTCAGTACTTC
TRBJ2-7 NA NA TRBV29-1 CSVRDTYEQYF TGCAGCGTCAGGGACACCTACGAGCAGTACTTC